This TCR beta chain originates from a study of shared clonotypes between healthy human individuals. Unsorted PBMC DNA went through sequencing on ten immunoSEQ deep assay plates. TCRdb's table, derived via immunoSEQ multiplex PCR, lists solely in-frame clones and lacks some. The data hold over 400,000 clones, with 70% to 80% observed a single time. Looked up from germline, CDR1 is LNHDA and CDR2 is SQIVND (reference sequence). The V and J ends lost 7 bases and 0 bases respectively, with 23 bases between them. The CDR3 length is 18 residues. The clonotype comes from a woman between 40 and 55 years old in good health. Some clones in this sample may be carry-over from other donors' samples. Specimen: PBMCs. This chain links TRBV19 with TRBJ2-3, with D possibly being TRBD1 (6 bases). CDR3 in DNA: TGTGCCAGTATGGCTTTAGGAGTTGGAAGGGGGAGCACAGATACGCAGTATTTT. It specifies CASMALGVGRGSTDTQYF.